This T cell receptor (beta chain) was observed in a study of blood T cell repertoires in COVID-19. On the study more broadly: Samples representing acute and convalescent COVID-19 were sourced from the United States, Italy and Spain. Sources were T cells, B-cell-depleted T cells, or PBMCs; the material itself was cDNA or gDNA.

The V gene's germline CDR1 is SGHTA and CDR2 FQGNSA. Trimming removed 2 bases from V and 6 bases from J, with 11 bases in between. CDR3 length: 14 amino acids. Authors' data handling: Estimation of nucleated cell counts relied on the amplification of reference gene primers. Generated by immunoSEQ multiplex PCR, the TCRdb table keeps only in-frame clones and is missing some. The V and J calls and the clone size are those of that table, but D and trimming were determined from the DNA. The sample lists around 19,000 clones, about nine tenths occurring once. Sample: peripheral blood. This clonotype was sampled from a man aged 70-80 years with active COVID-19. The V and J genes are TRBV7-2 and TRBJ2-1; D may be TRBD1 (5 bases). CDR3 DNA sequence: TGTGCCAGCAGCTTACCAGGGTCGTTCAATGAGCAGTTCTTC. Protein sequence: CASSLPGSFNEQFF.